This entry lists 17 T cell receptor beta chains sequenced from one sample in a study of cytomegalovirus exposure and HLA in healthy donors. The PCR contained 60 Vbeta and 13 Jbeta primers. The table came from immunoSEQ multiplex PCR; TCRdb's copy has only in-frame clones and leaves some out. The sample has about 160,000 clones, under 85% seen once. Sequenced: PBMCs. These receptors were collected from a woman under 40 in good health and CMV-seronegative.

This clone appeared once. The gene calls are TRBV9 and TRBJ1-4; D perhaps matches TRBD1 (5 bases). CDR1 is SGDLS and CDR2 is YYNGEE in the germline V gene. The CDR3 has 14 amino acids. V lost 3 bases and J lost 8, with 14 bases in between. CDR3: CASSGRGNGEKLFF. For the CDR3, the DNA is TGTGCCAGCAGCGGCCGGGGGAATGGCGAAAAACTGTTTTTT.

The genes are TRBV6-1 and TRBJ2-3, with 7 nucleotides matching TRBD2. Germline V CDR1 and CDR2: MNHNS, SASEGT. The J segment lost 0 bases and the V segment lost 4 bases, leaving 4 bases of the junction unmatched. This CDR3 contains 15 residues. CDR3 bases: TGTGCCAGCAGTGTTCTAGCGGATAGCACAGATACGCAGTATTTT. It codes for CASSVLADSTDTQYF.

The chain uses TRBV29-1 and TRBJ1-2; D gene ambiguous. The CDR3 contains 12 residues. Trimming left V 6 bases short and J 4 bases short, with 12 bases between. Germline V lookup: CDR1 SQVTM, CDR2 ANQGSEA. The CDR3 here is CSVAPSLYGYTF. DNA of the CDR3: TGCAGCGTGGCACCGTCCCTCTATGGCTACACCTTC.

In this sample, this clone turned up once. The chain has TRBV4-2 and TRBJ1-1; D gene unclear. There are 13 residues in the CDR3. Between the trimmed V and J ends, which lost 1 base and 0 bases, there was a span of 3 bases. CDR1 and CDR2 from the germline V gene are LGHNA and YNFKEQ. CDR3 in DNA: TGTGCCAGCAGCCAAGTAGTGAACACTGAAGCTTTCTTT. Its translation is CASSQVVNTEAFF.

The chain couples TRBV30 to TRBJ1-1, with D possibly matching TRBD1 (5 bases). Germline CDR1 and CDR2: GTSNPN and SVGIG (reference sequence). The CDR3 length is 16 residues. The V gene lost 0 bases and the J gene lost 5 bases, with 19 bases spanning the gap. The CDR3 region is CAWSVRSTGGGTEAFF. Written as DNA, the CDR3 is TGTGCCTGGAGTGTACGATCCACCGGGGGAGGGACTGAAGCTTTCTTT. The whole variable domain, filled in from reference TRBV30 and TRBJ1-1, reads SQTIHQWPATLVQPVGSPLSLECTVEGTSNPNLYWYRQAAGRGLQLLFYSVGIGQISSEVPQNLSASRPQDRQFILSSKKLLLSDSGFYLCAWSVRSTGGGTEAFFGQGTRLTVV.

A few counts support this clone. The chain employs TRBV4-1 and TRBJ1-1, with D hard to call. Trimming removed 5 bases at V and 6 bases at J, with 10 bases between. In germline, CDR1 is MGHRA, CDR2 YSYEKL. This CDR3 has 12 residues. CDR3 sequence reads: CASSEVGSEAFF. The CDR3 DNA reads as TGCGCCAGCAGCGAAGTCGGGTCTGAAGCTTTCTTT.

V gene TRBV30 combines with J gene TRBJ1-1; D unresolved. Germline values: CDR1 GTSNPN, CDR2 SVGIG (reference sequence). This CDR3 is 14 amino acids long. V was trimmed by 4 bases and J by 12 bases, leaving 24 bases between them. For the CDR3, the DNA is TGTGCCTGGAACTGGGCCTCGGAACAGCGGATAACTTTCTTT. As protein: CAWNWASEQRITFF.

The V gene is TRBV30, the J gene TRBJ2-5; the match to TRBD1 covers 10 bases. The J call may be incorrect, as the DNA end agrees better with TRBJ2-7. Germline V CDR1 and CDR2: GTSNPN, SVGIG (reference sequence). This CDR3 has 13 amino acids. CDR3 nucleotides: TGTGCCTGGAGGAGACAGGGGGCTTACGAGCAGTACTTC. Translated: CAWRRQGAYEQYF.

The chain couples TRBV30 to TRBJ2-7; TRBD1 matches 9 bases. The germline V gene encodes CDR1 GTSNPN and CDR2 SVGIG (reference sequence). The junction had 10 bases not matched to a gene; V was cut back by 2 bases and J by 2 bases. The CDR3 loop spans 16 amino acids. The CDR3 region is CAWSPRTGDFPYEQYF. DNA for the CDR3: TGTGCCTGGAGTCCCCGGACAGGGGACTTTCCCTACGAGCAGTACTTC.

CDR3 sequence (DNA): TGTGCCACCAGCCGGAAGAATGTAGAAGACTACTGGAACACAGATACGCAGTATTTT. Amino acid sequence: CATSRKNVEDYWNTDTQYF. This chain joins TRBV15 and TRBJ2-3, with a possible D match to TRBD2 (5 bases). Germline assignment: CDR1 LNHNV and CDR2 YYDKDF (reference sequence). V shed 5 bases and J shed 2 bases, with 26 bases lying between them. The CDR3 is 19 amino acids.

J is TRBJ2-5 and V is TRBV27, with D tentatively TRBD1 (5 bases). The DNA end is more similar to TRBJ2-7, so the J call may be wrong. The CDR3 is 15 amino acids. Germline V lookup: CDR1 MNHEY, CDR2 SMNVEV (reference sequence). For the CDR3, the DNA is TGTGCCAGCAGTTTAGAAGGACACCCCTCCTACGAGCAGTACTTC. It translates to CASSLEGHPSYEQYF.

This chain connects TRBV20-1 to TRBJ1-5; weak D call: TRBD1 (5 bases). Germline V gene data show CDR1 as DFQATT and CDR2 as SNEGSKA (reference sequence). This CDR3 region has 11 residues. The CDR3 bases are TGCAGCCATGGGGGGAATCAGCCCCAGCATTTT. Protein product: CSHGGNQPQHF.

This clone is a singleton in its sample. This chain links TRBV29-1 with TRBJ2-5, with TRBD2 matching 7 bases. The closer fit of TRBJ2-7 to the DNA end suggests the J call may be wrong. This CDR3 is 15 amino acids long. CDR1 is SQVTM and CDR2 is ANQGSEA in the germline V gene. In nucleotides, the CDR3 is TGCAGCGTTGAACTAGCGGTTTCTCGGGGCTCCGAGCAGTACTTC. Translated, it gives CSVELAVSRGSEQYF.

The DNA of the CDR3 is TGTGCCAGCAGAGGTGGGCCGGCAGATACGCAGTATTTT. It yields the protein CASRGGPADTQYF. This sequence joins TRBV7-9 and TRBJ2-3; D is unclear. Trimming took 6 bases from V and 4 from J, leaving 11 bases between them. The germline V gene encodes CDR1 SEHNR and CDR2 FQNEAQ (reference sequence). The CDR3 extends over 13 amino acids.

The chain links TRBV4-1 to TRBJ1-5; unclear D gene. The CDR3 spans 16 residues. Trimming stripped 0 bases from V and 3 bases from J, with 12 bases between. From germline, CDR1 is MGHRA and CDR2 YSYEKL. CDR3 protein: CASSQDLEEDNQPQHF. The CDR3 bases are TGCGCCAGCAGCCAAGATCTGGAGGAGGACAATCAGCCCCAGCATTTT.

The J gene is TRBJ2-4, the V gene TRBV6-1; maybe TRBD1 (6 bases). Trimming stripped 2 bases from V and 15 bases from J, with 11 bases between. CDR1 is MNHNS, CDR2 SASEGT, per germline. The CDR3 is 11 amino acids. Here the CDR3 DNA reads TGTGCCAGCAGTGAACGAACAGGGACGTACTTC. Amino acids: CASSERTGTYF.

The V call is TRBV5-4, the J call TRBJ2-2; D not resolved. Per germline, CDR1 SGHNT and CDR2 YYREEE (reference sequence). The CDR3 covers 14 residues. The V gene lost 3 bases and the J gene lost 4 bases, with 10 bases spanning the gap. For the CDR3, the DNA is TGTGCCAGCAGCTCACCCTCGGGCACCGGGGAGCTGTTTTTT. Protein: CASSSPSGTGELFF.